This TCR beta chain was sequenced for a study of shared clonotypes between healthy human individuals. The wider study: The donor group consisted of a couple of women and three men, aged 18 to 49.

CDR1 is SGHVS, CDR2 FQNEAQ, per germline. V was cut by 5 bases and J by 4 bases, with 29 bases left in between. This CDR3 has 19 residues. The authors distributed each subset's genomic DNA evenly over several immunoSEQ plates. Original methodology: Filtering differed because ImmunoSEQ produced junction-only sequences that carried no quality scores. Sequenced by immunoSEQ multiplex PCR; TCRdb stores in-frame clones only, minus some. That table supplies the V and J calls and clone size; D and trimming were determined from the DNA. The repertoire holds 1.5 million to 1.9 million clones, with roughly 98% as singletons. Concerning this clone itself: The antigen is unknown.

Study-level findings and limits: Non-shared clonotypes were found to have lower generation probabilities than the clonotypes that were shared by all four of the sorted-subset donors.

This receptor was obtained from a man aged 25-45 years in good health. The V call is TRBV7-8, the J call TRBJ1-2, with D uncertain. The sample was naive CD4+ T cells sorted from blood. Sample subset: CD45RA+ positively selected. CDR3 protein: CASSLDLGPAPEKFYGYTF. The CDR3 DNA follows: TGTGCCAGCAGCCTAGATCTGGGTCCTGCGCCCGAAAAGTTCTATGGCTACACCTTC.